This TCR beta chain was documented in a study of graft-versus-host responses after intestinal transplantation. About the study: Recipients across the board were started on anti-thymocyte globulin induction, then kept on tacrolimus and steroids for 2 to 4 years.

Findings and limits, study-wide: Analysis identified GvH clones in recipient marrow, with some appearing first in ileum or blood. Researchers found peak circulating GvH clone levels linked to early post-transplant HvG declines. Individuals who had graft-donor T cell macrochimerism had allografts that showed high graft-versus-host to host-versus-graft clonal ratios.

With respect to this clone: Its specificity is not known.

Only in-frame clones appear in the TCRdb table, and some are missing; sequencing was by immunoSEQ multiplex PCR. The sample lists about 39,000 clones, roughly 96% occurring once. Germline V gene sequence: CDR1 LNHDA, CDR2 SQIVND (reference sequence). The CDR3 spans 15 residues. Losses at the gene ends were 3 bases for V and 4 bases for J; bases not matched to a gene: 7. V is TRBV19 and J is TRBJ1-1; 8 bases line up with TRBD1. Sequencing used unstimulated CD8+ T cells sorted from spleen or lymph node cells, obtained before transplant. This receptor was taken from a human donor who was the organ donor for an intestinal transplant. CDR3 region: CASSIAAGGFTEAFF. DNA of the CDR3: TGTGCCAGTAGTATCGCGGCAGGGGGCTTCACTGAAGCTTTCTTT.